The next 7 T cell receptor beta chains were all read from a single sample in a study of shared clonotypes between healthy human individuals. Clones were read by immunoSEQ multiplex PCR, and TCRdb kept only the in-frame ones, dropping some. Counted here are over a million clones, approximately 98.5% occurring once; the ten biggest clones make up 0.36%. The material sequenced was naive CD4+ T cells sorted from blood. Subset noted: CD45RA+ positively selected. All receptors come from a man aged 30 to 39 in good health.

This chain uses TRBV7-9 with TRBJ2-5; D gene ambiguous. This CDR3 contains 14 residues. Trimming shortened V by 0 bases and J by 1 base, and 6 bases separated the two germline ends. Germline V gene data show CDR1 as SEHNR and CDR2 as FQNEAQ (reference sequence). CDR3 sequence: CASSLAAGQETQYF. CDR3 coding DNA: TGTGCCAGCAGCTTAGCGGCAGGCCAAGAGACCCAGTACTTC.

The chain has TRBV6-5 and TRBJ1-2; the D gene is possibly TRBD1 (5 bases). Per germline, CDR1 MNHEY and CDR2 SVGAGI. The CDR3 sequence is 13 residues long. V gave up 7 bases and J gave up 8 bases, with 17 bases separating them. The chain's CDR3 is CASTYSGGGGYTF. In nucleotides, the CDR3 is TGTGCCAGCACCTATTCCGGGGGAGGCGGCTACACCTTC.

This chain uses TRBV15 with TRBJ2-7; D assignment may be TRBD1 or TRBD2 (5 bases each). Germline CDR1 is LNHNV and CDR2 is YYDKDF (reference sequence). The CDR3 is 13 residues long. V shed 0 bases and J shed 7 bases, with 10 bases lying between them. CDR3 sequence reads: CATSRDRGEEQYF. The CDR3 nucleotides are TGTGCCACCAGCAGAGACAGAGGGGAAGAGCAGTACTTC.

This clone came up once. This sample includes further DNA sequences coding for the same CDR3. This chain's CDR3 is CASSLFSGRAYEQYF. CDR3 nucleotides: TGTGCCAGCAGCTTGTTTAGCGGGAGAGCATACGAGCAGTACTTC. The J gene is TRBJ2-7, the V gene TRBV7-9; 9 bases agree with TRBD2. This CDR3 region has 15 residues. Germline assignment: CDR1 SEHNR and CDR2 FQNEAQ (reference sequence). V trimming: 3 bases; J trimming: 4 bases; junction bases outside the gene matches: 7.

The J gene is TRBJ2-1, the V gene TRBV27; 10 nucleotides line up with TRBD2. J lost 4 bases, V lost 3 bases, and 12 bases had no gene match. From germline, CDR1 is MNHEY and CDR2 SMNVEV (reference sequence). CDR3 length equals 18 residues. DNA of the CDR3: TGTGCCAGCAGTTTCGAGTTCGGAGCGGGAGGGTTATACAATGAGCAGTTCTTC. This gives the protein CASSFEFGAGGLYNEQFF.

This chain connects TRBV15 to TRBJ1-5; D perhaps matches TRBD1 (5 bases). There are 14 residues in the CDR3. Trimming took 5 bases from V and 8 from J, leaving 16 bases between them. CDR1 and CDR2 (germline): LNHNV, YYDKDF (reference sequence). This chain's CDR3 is CATSGDGAREPQHF. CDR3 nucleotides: TGTGCCACCAGCGGTGACGGGGCCCGGGAGCCCCAGCATTTT.

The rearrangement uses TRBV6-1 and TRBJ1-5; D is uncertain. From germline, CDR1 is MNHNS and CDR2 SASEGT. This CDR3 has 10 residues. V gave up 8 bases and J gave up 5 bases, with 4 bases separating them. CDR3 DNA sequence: TGTGCCAGCGGGTATCAGCCCCAGCATTTT. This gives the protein CASGYQPQHF.